The 25 T cell receptor beta chains in this list originate from one sample, sequenced in a study of technical replicates of blood from four donors. Profiling relied on immunoSEQ multiplex PCR, and the TCRdb table lists in-frame clones only, not all of them. Of under 8,500 clones in the sample, under 90% were seen once. The specimen sequenced was PBMCs. Every receptor here comes from a human donor in good health.

The chain combines TRBV19 with TRBJ1-1, with D perhaps TRBD1 (6 bases). This CDR3 comprises 14 residues. The germline V and J ends were trimmed by 5 bases and 1 base, with 11 bases remaining between them. The germline gives CDR1 LNHDA, CDR2 SQIVND (reference sequence). The CDR3: CASSLVQGNTEAFF. The CDR3 coding sequence is TGTGCCAGTAGTCTCGTACAGGGGAACACTGAAGCTTTCTTT.

The chain joins TRBV28 to TRBJ1-2; no definite D call. The CDR3 extends over 15 amino acids. Deletions cut 5 bases from V and 4 bases from J, with 17 bases between. Germline-derived CDR1 and CDR2 are MDHEN and SYDVKM. The CDR3, as DNA: TGTGCCAGCAGTGCGGCTAACACCCCTATCTATGGCTACACCTTC. Encoded protein: CASSAANTPIYGYTF.

The chain recombines TRBV10-1 with TRBJ1-2; 10 bases match TRBD1. This CDR3 has 14 amino acids. Per the germline V gene, CDR1 is WNHNN and CDR2 is SYGVQD (reference sequence). Germline trimming cut 5 bases from V and 4 bases from J; bases unmatched to any gene: 4. DNA of the CDR3: TGCGCCAGCAGTCCGGGACAGGGGTTCTATGGCTACACCTTC. Its translation: CASSPGQGFYGYTF.

Only one count was recorded for this clone. The V gene is TRBV6-5, the J gene TRBJ2-7, with 9 positions matching TRBD1. Germline V gene lookup returns CDR1 MNHEY and CDR2 SVGAGI. The CDR3 is 13 residues long. V lost 11 bases to trimming and J lost 5 bases; unmatched junction nucleotides: 10. CDR3 DNA: TGTGCCCGCCACAGGGGGCGCGGAGACGAGCAGTACTTC. It translates to CARHRGRGDEQYF.

The chain couples TRBV2 to TRBJ2-7; the D gene is possibly TRBD1 (6 bases). V was trimmed by 7 bases and J by 1 base, leaving 11 bases between them. Germline CDR1 is SNHLY and CDR2 is FYNNEI. The CDR3 consists of 13 residues. CDR3 in amino acids: CASNRDTSYEQYF. The CDR3 DNA reads TGTGCCAGCAACCGGGACACATCCTACGAGCAGTACTTC.

This chain joins TRBV6-5 and TRBJ2-2, with a possible D match to TRBD2 (5 bases). The CDR3 extends over 14 amino acids. Trimming shortened V by 2 bases and J by 4 bases, and 8 bases separated the two germline ends. Germline values: CDR1 MNHEY, CDR2 SVGAGI. This CDR3 reads CASSYRESTGELFF. The CDR3 DNA sequence: TGTGCCAGCAGTTACCGGGAATCCACCGGGGAGCTGTTTTTT.

This clone was seen only once. The chain carries TRBV6-5 and TRBJ1-2; 9 nucleotides match TRBD1. CDR3 length equals 13 residues. Germline loops: CDR1 MNHEY, CDR2 SVGAGI. The trim removed 6 bases at V and 4 bases at J, leaving 3 bases unmatched. The DNA of the CDR3 is TGTGCCAGCAGACCGGACAGGGGCTATGGCTACACCTTC. Its protein product is CASRPDRGYGYTF.

This CDR3 reads CASSHATGFAYGYTF. CDR3 bases: TGTGCCAGCAGCCACGCGACAGGGTTTGCCTATGGCTACACCTTC. V is TRBV11-1 and J is TRBJ1-2; 7 nucleotides line up with TRBD1. Germline V gives CDR1 SGHAT, CDR2 FQDESV (reference sequence). V shed 5 bases and J 4 bases; nucleotides not matched to a gene: 10. The CDR3 has 15 residues. Filled out from reference TRBV11-1 and TRBJ1-2, the complete variable domain reads EAEVAQSPRYKITEKSQAVAFWCDPISGHATLYWYRQILGQGPELLVQFQDESVVDDSQLPKDRFSAERLKGVDSTLKIQPAELGDSAMYLCASSHATGFAYGYTFGSGTRLTVV.

J is TRBJ2-7 and V is TRBV27; D remains unclear. This CDR3 comprises 14 residues. The germline gives CDR1 MNHEY, CDR2 SMNVEV (reference sequence). The V gene lost 6 bases and the J gene lost 1 base, with 13 bases spanning the gap. CDR3 protein: CASSERGISYEQYF. CDR3 DNA: TGTGCCAGCAGCGAGCGAGGAATTTCCTACGAGCAGTACTTC.

The chain carries TRBV28 and TRBJ1-2, with D possibly matching TRBD1 (5 bases). The V end lost 5 bases, the J end lost 2 bases, and 9 bases lay between the germline ends. This CDR3 is built from 13 residues. Per germline, CDR1 MDHEN and CDR2 SYDVKM. This CDR3 is CASSAQVNYGYTF. CDR3 bases: TGTGCCAGCAGTGCACAGGTAAACTATGGCTACACCTTC.

The chain carries TRBV2 and TRBJ2-3, with D unresolved. The CDR3 spans 12 residues. Germline V gene data show CDR1 as SNHLY and CDR2 as FYNNEI. Trimming shortened V by 7 bases and J by 7 bases, and 12 bases separated the two germline ends. The CDR3 loop is CASNGETNTQYF. The CDR3 nucleotides are TGTGCCAGCAATGGAGAAACTAATACGCAGTATTTT.

The chain has TRBV28 and TRBJ1-5; maybe TRBD1 (6 bases). V shed 2 bases and J shed 2 bases, with 22 bases lying between them. CDR3 length: 19 amino acids. Germline CDR1 is MDHEN and CDR2 is SYDVKM. CDR3 DNA: TGTGCCAGCAGTTTAAATATGGGGACAACCACCCGGGGCAATCAGCCCCAGCATTTT. Encoded protein: CASSLNMGTTTRGNQPQHF.

The rearrangement uses TRBV5-1 and TRBJ2-7, with 12 bases that match TRBD1. The V and J ends lost 3 bases and 7 bases, in that order; junction bases with no gene match: 11. Germline V gene data show CDR1 as SGHRS and CDR2 as YFSETQ. The CDR3 has 16 residues. The CDR3 DNA reads TGCGCCAGCAGCTCCCGGCGCGGGACAGGGGGCTGGGAGCAGTACTTC. Translated: CASSSRRGTGGWEQYF.

This clone occurred a few times. The chain couples TRBV6-4 to TRBJ1-4, with 9 bases fitting TRBD1. Germline CDR1 MRHNA, CDR2 SNTAGT. V shed 0 bases, J shed 8 bases, and the junction held 7 bases outside the gene matches. This CDR3 has 16 residues. Written as DNA, the CDR3 is TGTGCCAGCAGTGACTCTACGGACAGGGGAGGGGAAAAACTGTTTTTT. This encodes CASSDSTDRGGEKLFF.

J is TRBJ2-5 and V is TRBV10-3; weak D call: TRBD2 (5 bases). Germline CDR1 reads ENHRY; CDR2 reads SYGVKD. CDR3 length: 15 amino acids. The V end was cut by 0 bases, the J end by 1 base, with 9 bases between. The CDR3 sequence: CAISESRTLQETQYF. In DNA form, the CDR3 reads TGTGCCATCAGTGAGTCCAGGACTCTCCAAGAGACCCAGTACTTC.

This chain joins TRBV25-1 and TRBJ1-2; no firm D call. V was shortened by 7 bases and J by 5 bases, with 8 bases between the two germline ends. Germline CDR1 reads MGHDK; CDR2 reads SYGVNS. The CDR3 runs 11 residues. CDR3 sequence reads: CASNNNYGYTF. The DNA for the CDR3 is TGTGCCAGCAACAATAATTATGGCTACACCTTC.

This chain connects TRBV29-1 to TRBJ2-1; D unresolved. V lost 6 bases and J 12 bases, leaving 18 bases between the germline ends. Germline-derived CDR1 and CDR2 are SQVTM and ANQGSEA. The CDR3 length is 12 residues. The CDR3 coding sequence is TGCAGCGTCGACACAAGTGCCCTTAGGCAGTTCTTC. Translated: CSVDTSALRQFF.

This clone was recorded once. The V and J genes are TRBV29-1 and TRBJ2-2; 14 nucleotides align to TRBD2. The CDR3 extends over 16 amino acids. The ends lost 5 bases at V and 1 base at J; junction bases unmatched: 3. Germline CDR1 reads SQVTM; CDR2 reads ANQGSEA. The CDR3 loop is CSVYGLAGGNTGELFF. The CDR3 nucleotides read TGCAGCGTTTACGGACTAGCGGGGGGGAACACCGGGGAGCTGTTTTTT.

The chain has TRBV7-6 and TRBJ2-7; perhaps TRBD1 as D (6 bases). V lost 6 bases and J lost 6, with 18 bases in between. Germline V gene data show CDR1 as SGHVS and CDR2 as FNYEAQ. This CDR3 is 14 amino acids long. CDR3 protein: CASRTGPYLGEQYF. For the CDR3, the DNA is TGTGCCAGCAGGACAGGTCCCTACCTGGGCGAGCAGTACTTC.

This chain joins TRBV11-2 and TRBJ2-5, with 9 bases aligning to TRBD1. The J segment lost 7 bases and the V segment lost 3 bases, leaving 6 bases of the junction unmatched. The length of the CDR3 is 14 residues. Germline CDR1 and CDR2: SGHAT and FQNNGV. CDR3 nucleotides: TGTGCCAGCAGCTTGGGACAGGGTGTCGGGACCCAGTACTTC. It encodes CASSLGQGVGTQYF.

V and J are TRBV7-9 and TRBJ2-7; TRBD1 matches 9 bases. Trimming cost V 0 bases and J 2 bases; bases outside gene matches: 2. CDR3 size: 15 residues. Germline-derived CDR1 and CDR2 are SEHNR and FQNEAQ (reference sequence). CDR3 residues: CASSLAGTGPYEQYF. The CDR3 nucleotides read TGTGCCAGCAGCTTAGCCGGGACAGGGCCCTACGAGCAGTACTTC.

The table lists this clone with a count of one. This chain links TRBV7-9 with TRBJ2-5; D might be TRBD1 (6 bases). The germline CDR1 and CDR2 sequences are SEHNR and FQNEAQ (reference sequence). The ends were cut back, 1 base at V and 2 bases at J, with 17 bases in the middle. The CDR3 covers 17 residues. Here the CDR3 DNA reads TGTGCCAGCAGCTTAGAAATAGGACAGCTTCAGCAAGAGACCCAGTACTTC. Residues: CASSLEIGQLQQETQYF.

This chain connects TRBV27 to TRBJ1-5; no clear D. This CDR3 is built from 14 residues. V was shortened by 2 bases and J by 5 bases, with 10 bases between the two germline ends. The germline V gene encodes CDR1 MNHEY and CDR2 SMNVEV (reference sequence). In DNA form, the CDR3 reads TGTGCCAGCAGTTTACAGGCATCTTATCAGCCCCAGCATTTT. Its translation: CASSLQASYQPQHF.

The genes are TRBV15 and TRBJ2-3; 8 bases map to TRBD1. The junction had 5 bases not matched to a gene; V was cut back by 0 bases and J by 0 bases. Germline CDR1 LNHNV, CDR2 YYDKDF (reference sequence). The CDR3 has 17 amino acids. The chain's CDR3 is CATSRDGQGRSTDTQYF. In nucleotides, the CDR3 is TGTGCCACCAGCAGAGATGGACAGGGTCGTAGCACAGATACGCAGTATTTT.

The chain carries TRBV30 and TRBJ1-4; the D gene is possibly TRBD1 (5 bases). The CDR3 totals 15 residues. Trimming removed 4 bases at V and 6 bases at J, with 18 bases between. Germline CDR1 reads GTSNPN; CDR2 reads SVGIG (reference sequence). The CDR3: CAWMAGGNRYEKLFF. In DNA, the CDR3 is TGTGCCTGGATGGCCGGGGGAAATCGTTATGAAAAACTGTTTTTT.